Listed here are 28 T cell receptor beta chains from one sample, sequenced in a study of metastatic and nonmetastatic thyroid tumors. TCRdb called clones again from the PCR reads with MiXCR. The sample records under 20,000 clones, 34% being singletons. Before thyroid surgery, none of the patients had received any treatment. Sequenced input: tumor tissue. Receptor source: a female donor with papillary thyroid cancer or a benign thyroid nodule (not recorded which). Some clones in this sample may be carry-over from other donors' samples.

Within the sample, this clone is large. The rearrangement joins TRBV5-1 to TRBJ2-7; tentatively, D is TRBD1 (6 bases). The CDR3 sequence is 14 residues long. V lost 3 bases and J lost 2, with 12 bases in between. CDR1 is SGHRS, CDR2 YFSETQ, per germline. The CDR3: CASSSRTDTYEQYF. The CDR3, as DNA: TGCGCCAGCAGCTCAAGGACAGATACCTACGAGCAGTACTTC.

In this sample, this clone turned up a few times. This chain links TRBV28 with TRBJ2-7, with a weak D call TRBD1 (5 bases). The CDR3 consists of 16 residues. The germline CDR1 and CDR2 sequences are MDHEN and SYDVKM. Trimming removed 8 bases from V and 3 bases from J, with 23 bases in between. CDR3 residues: CASPPVDTPAVYEQYF. The CDR3 nucleotides are TGTGCCAGCCCACCCGTGGACACTCCGGCGGTCTACGAGCAGTACTTC.

This chain links TRBV28 with TRBJ1-2, with TRBD1 matching 7 bases. The junction had 7 bases not matched to a gene; V was cut back by 1 base and J by 8 bases. The CDR3 runs to 14 residues. CDR1 and CDR2 (germline): MDHEN, SYDVKM. The CDR3 protein is CASSLLTGRRGYTF. The CDR3 DNA sequence: TGTGCCAGCAGTTTATTGACAGGGAGGCGCGGCTACACCTTC.

The chain recombines TRBV2 with TRBJ1-2; no firm D call. The germline gives CDR1 SNHLY, CDR2 FYNNEI. Trimming left V 4 bases short and J 4 bases short, with 7 bases between. CDR3 size: 12 residues. For the CDR3, the DNA is TGTGCCAGCAGTGTCATGACCTATGGCTACACCTTC. It yields the protein CASSVMTYGYTF.

The CDR3, as DNA: TGTGCCAGCAGTTTACAAATTGGGCAGCCCCAGCATTTT. It translates to CASSLQIGQPQHF. The genes are TRBV12-3 or TRBV12-4 and TRBJ1-5; D gene ambiguous. The CDR3 is made up of 13 amino acids. Trimming took 2 bases from V and 7 from J, leaving 9 bases between them.

The genes are TRBV7-2 and TRBJ2-7; 7 nucleotides agree with TRBD1. This CDR3 is 15 amino acids long. In germline, CDR1 is SGHTA, CDR2 FQGNSA. V was pared by 3 bases and J by 2 bases, with 7 bases of the junction left unmatched. CDR3 sequence reads: CASSFSGTEAYEQYF. For the CDR3, the DNA is TGTGCCAGCAGCTTTTCCGGGACAGAGGCCTACGAGCAGTACTTC.

This clone is classed as medium-sized. The gene calls are TRBV27 and TRBJ1-1; a weak D match, TRBD1 (5 bases). This CDR3 comprises 16 residues. The V end lost 2 bases, the J end lost 2 bases, and 15 bases lay between the germline ends. Per the germline V gene, CDR1 is MNHEY and CDR2 is SMNVEV (reference sequence). The CDR3 DNA reads TGTGCCAGCAGTTTAAGGCCCCCTCAGGGTAACACTGAAGCTTTCTTT. Translation gives CASSLRPPQGNTEAFF.

Judged by abundance, this clone is medium-sized. The DNA of the CDR3 is TGCAGTGCCCAAACTAGCGGGAGCTACGAGCAGTACTTC. Protein: CSAQTSGSYEQYF. The chain employs TRBV20-1 and TRBJ2-7; 11 bases line up with TRBD2. With V trimmed by 6 bases and J by 3 bases, 4 bases remained unmatched. CDR1 and CDR2 (germline): DFQATT, SNEGSKA (reference sequence). The length of the CDR3 is 13 residues.

This chain links TRBV6-1 with TRBJ1-1; D ambiguous. Germline values: CDR1 MNHNS, CDR2 SASEGT. The ends were cut back, 7 bases at V and 1 base at J, with 10 bases in the middle. The CDR3 totals 13 residues. The CDR3 reads CASTATENTEAFF. The DNA of the CDR3 is TGTGCCAGCACTGCGACCGAGAACACTGAAGCTTTCTTT.

This chain links TRBV12-3 or TRBV12-4 with TRBJ1-3, with D perhaps matching TRBD1 (5 bases). V shed 6 bases and J shed 2 bases, with 14 bases lying between them. CDR3 length: 15 residues. The CDR3 sequence is CASRPLGEAGNTIYF. The CDR3 DNA follows: TGTGCCAGCAGACCATTGGGGGAGGCTGGAAACACCATATATTTT.

This clone came up many times. The chain combines TRBV7-9 with TRBJ2-1; 8 bases align to TRBD2. CDR1 and CDR2 (germline): SEHNR, FQNEAQ (reference sequence). Trimming took 5 bases from V and 7 from J; bases not matched to a gene: 10. The CDR3 spans 15 residues. The CDR3 region is CASSLFAGGGNEQFF. The CDR3 nucleotides are TGTGCCAGCAGCCTCTTCGCGGGGGGAGGAAATGAGCAGTTCTTC.

This clone appeared a few times. The chain has TRBV20-1 and TRBJ2-7; no reliable D call. Germline assignment: CDR1 DFQATT and CDR2 SNEGSKA (reference sequence). Trimming pared 6 bases from V and 3 bases from J, leaving 9 bases between. The CDR3 is made up of 11 amino acids. The CDR3 reads CSAFRSYEQYF. Here the CDR3 DNA reads TGCAGTGCCTTCAGAAGCTACGAGCAGTACTTC.

The rearrangement links TRBV20-1 to TRBJ1-5, with a tentative D call TRBD1 (5 bases). CDR3 length: 14 residues. CDR1 is DFQATT and CDR2 is SNEGSKA in the germline V gene (reference sequence). CDR3 protein: CRAKRGYSNQPQHF. The CDR3 nucleotides are TGCAGAGCGAAAAGGGGATATAGCAATCAGCCCCAGCATTTT.

The rearrangement joins TRBV24-1 to TRBJ2-5, with 7 bases that match TRBD1. This CDR3 is 15 amino acids long. CDR1 and CDR2 from the germline V gene are KGHDR and SFDVKD. After removal of 4 bases from V and 4 bases from J, the junction contained 8 bases not matched to a gene. The CDR3 is CATSETGEFGETQYF. CDR3 DNA: TGTGCCACCAGTGAAACAGGGGAGTTCGGAGAGACCCAGTACTTC.

V and J are TRBV10-3 and TRBJ2-2; TRBD2 is a possible D gene (7 bases). V gave up 4 bases and J gave up 1 base, with 10 bases separating them. The germline V gene encodes CDR1 ENHRY and CDR2 SYGVKD. The CDR3 consists of 15 residues. Here the CDR3 reads CAISGGGQNTGELFF. The CDR3 DNA follows: TGTGCCATCAGTGGGGGGGGCCAGAACACCGGGGAGCTGTTTTTT.

This clone is labeled as medium-sized. The V gene is TRBV20-1, the J gene TRBJ2-3; D tentatively fits TRBD1 or TRBD2 (5 bases each). The germline CDR1 and CDR2 sequences are DFQATT and SNEGSKA (reference sequence). V lost 0 bases and J lost 1, with 17 bases in between. There are 17 residues in the CDR3. CDR3 residues: CSARESRGTGRTDTQYF. The DNA of the CDR3 is TGCAGTGCTAGAGAATCGAGAGGGACGGGACGCACAGATACGCAGTATTTT.

This clone is categorized as medium-sized. This chain uses TRBV15 with TRBJ1-1, with D perhaps TRBD1 (5 bases). Trimming pared 1 base from V and 5 bases from J, leaving 11 bases between. The germline V gene encodes CDR1 LNHNV and CDR2 YYDKDF (reference sequence). This CDR3 contains 14 residues. CDR3 nucleotide sequence: TGTGCCACCAGCAGAGGAGCCAGGGTGACTGAAGCTTTCTTT. Translating gives CATSRGARVTEAFF.

A remark on this clone: Without the conserved terminal phenylalanine or tryptophan, this CDR3 likely stems from a read error. It is unclear where the CDR3 begins or ends on the DNA, so no DNA is shown, and the CDR3 is as TCRdb lists it. The chain has TRBV11-2 and TRBJ2-1; the DNA was not compared with TRBD2, the D call given in the table. The V gene's germline CDR1 is SGHAT and CDR2 FQNNGV. Termini included, the CDR3 measures 15 amino acids. CDR3 sequence: CASSLGLMRVDEQFS.

A single count supports this clone. The conserved final phenylalanine or tryptophan is absent from the CDR3, which likely points to a read error. The chain links TRBV24-1 to TRBJ2-3; TRBD2 might be the D (7 bases). This CDR3 contains 18 residues. Per the germline V gene, CDR1 is KGHDR and CDR2 is SFDVKD. Trimming stripped 0 bases from V and 2 bases from J, with 17 bases between. CDR3 coding DNA: TGTGCCACCAGTGATTTGCCCCGGGGGGCTGTTGACACAGATACGCAGTATCTT. Its translation is CATSDLPRGAVDTDTQYL.

This clone was recorded a few times. The rearrangement links TRBV12-3 or TRBV12-4 to TRBJ2-7; D call uncertain. Deletions cut 5 bases from V and 2 bases from J, with 13 bases between. The CDR3 is 14 residues long. The CDR3 DNA reads as TGTGCCAGCAGTCAGGTACCCGGTGCCTACGAGCAGTACTTC. Translating it yields CASSQVPGAYEQYF.

By share, this clone ranks as medium-sized. The chain joins TRBV6-4 to TRBJ2-6; D gene unclear. The germline V and J ends were trimmed by 0 bases and 0 bases, with 6 bases remaining between them. The CDR3 covers 16 residues. Germline V lookup: CDR1 MRHNA, CDR2 SNTAGT. The CDR3 region has the DNA TGTGCCAGCAGTGACTCGTCTGGCTCTGGGGCCAACGTCCTGACTTTC. This sequence encodes CASSDSSGSGANVLTF.

This clone has only a few counts. Because it lacks the conserved phenylalanine or tryptophan at the end, this CDR3 is likely a read error. V and J are TRBV10-1 and TRBJ2-7; D might be TRBD2 (6 bases). V was shortened by 0 bases and J by 10 bases, with 22 bases between the two germline ends. The CDR3 contains 16 residues. Germline assignment: CDR1 WNHNN and CDR2 SYGVQD (reference sequence). CDR3 region: CASSESTSWRPWLQYS. CDR3 sequence (DNA): TGCGCCAGCAGTGAGTCTACTAGCTGGAGGCCTTGGCTACAGTACTCC.

In this sample, this clone turned up a few times. It is unclear where the CDR3 begins or ends on the DNA, so no DNA is shown, and the CDR3 is as TCRdb lists it. The chain carries TRBV2 and TRBJ2-2; the DNA was not used to check the table's D call, TRBD2. CDR1 and CDR2 (germline): SNHLY, FYNNEI. A total of 14 residues make up the CDR3, ends included. The CDR3 here is CACKDYLCTGELFF.

By sample fraction, this clone is medium-sized (0.01 to 0.1%). The chain links TRBV24-1 to TRBJ1-2; D remains unclear. CDR1 KGHDR and CDR2 SFDVKD come from the germline V gene. Deletions cut 4 bases from V and 4 bases from J, with 6 bases between. This CDR3 comprises 12 residues. CDR3 amino acids: CATSEGSYGYTF. CDR3 bases: TGTGCCACCAGTGAAGGCAGCTATGGCTACACCTTC.

The V and J genes are TRBV6-6 and TRBJ1-3; D unclear. Germline V lookup: CDR1 MNHNY, CDR2 SVGAGI (reference sequence). Trimming cost V 0 bases and J 9 bases, with 9 bases left between them. There are 13 residues in the CDR3. The CDR3 sequence is CASSYSDRGTIYF. The CDR3 nucleotides are TGTGCCAGCAGTTACTCGGACCGTGGCACCATATATTTT.

In its sample, this clone ranks as medium-sized (0.01 to 0.1%). The rearrangement uses TRBV18 and TRBJ2-7; D may be TRBD1 (5 bases). Trimming cost V 5 bases and J 6 bases, with 14 bases left between them. CDR1 is KGHSH, CDR2 LQKENI, per germline. The CDR3 is made up of 13 amino acids. The CDR3 reads CASSSRQTLEQYF. CDR3 sequence (DNA): TGTGCCAGCTCATCCAGACAGACCCTCGAGCAGTACTTC.

This clone ranks as large (0.1 to 1%). The chain links TRBV12-3 or TRBV12-4 to TRBJ2-7; 9 nucleotides agree with TRBD1. This CDR3 has 15 residues. V shed 4 bases, J shed 2 bases, and the junction held 6 bases outside the gene matches. CDR3 DNA: TGTGCCAGCAGTTCCCCGGGACAGGGCCCCTACGAGCAGTACTTC. It yields the protein CASSSPGQGPYEQYF.

This clone has more than one count but fewer than ten. The chain links TRBV11-3 to TRBJ2-2; either TRBD1 or TRBD2 may supply D (6 bases each). The CDR3 consists of 13 residues. V lost 5 bases and J lost 7, with 11 bases in between. CDR1 SGHNT and CDR2 YENEEA come from the germline V gene. This chain's CDR3 is CASSPGGDGELFF. The CDR3 DNA reads as TGTGCCAGCAGCCCCGGGGGCGACGGGGAGCTGTTTTTT.